Sequencing of this T cell receptor (beta chain) was carried out in a study of yellow fever vaccine responses in identical twins. V dropped 3 bases and J dropped 5 bases, with 10 bases sitting between them. The CDR3 has 14 amino acids. Whole-study results and caveats: The authors reported partly convergent, partly personalized vaccine responses in identical twins.

Turning to this clonotype: Antigen specificity is unknown.

One entry per CDR3 protein, called by TCRdb with MiXCR from the RT-PCR reads. Here the sample spans about 21,000 distinct CDR3 sequences, around 74% being singletons. This receptor was taken from a young woman who received the yellow fever vaccine. Sequenced material: T cells from blood (PBMCs), unsorted or a sorted subset (not recorded which), taken before or after yellow fever vaccination (not recorded which). The rearrangement links TRBV23-1 to TRBJ2-2; D remains ambiguous. Being an ORF, TRBV23-1 has a function that is uncertain. The CDR3 bases are TGCGCCAGCAGTCACACCCTACCGACCGGGGAGCTGTTTTTT. Protein: CASSHTLPTGELFF.